A single sample is the source of the 11 T cell receptor beta chains below, sequenced in a study of beta chain features in type 1 diabetes. Every isolated RNA sample was fully reverse transcribed, so sequencing captured expressed TCRB transcripts. Method: immunoSEQ multiplex PCR; TCRdb's copy keeps in-frame clones and lacks some. The sample has around 450,000 clones; about 10% are singletons. The sequenced sample consisted of naive CD4+ T cells from blood. These receptors originate from a woman in her late teens or twenties in good health.

This clone has more than one count but fewer than ten. The chain combines TRBV29-1 with TRBJ1-1; D perhaps matches TRBD1 (6 bases). There are 12 residues in the CDR3. V was shortened by 7 bases and J by 4 bases, with 13 bases between the two germline ends. CDR1 and CDR2 from the germline V gene are SQVTM and ANQGSEA. CDR3 sequence: CSATVDSTEAFF. As DNA, the CDR3 is TGCAGCGCCACCGTGGACAGCACTGAAGCTTTCTTT.

The V gene is TRBV4-2, the J gene TRBJ2-3; no clear D gene. V gave up 0 bases and J gave up 11 bases, with 18 bases separating them. CDR3 length: 15 residues. Germline values: CDR1 LGHNA, CDR2 YNFKEQ. CDR3 DNA sequence: TGTGCCAGCAGCCAAGATAAAGGGCTCCGGGTAGGGCAGTATTTT. Its protein is CASSQDKGLRVGQYF.

The chain couples TRBV27 to TRBJ1-5; 8 bases line up with TRBD1. The V gene's germline CDR1 is MNHEY and CDR2 SMNVEV (reference sequence). The V and J ends lost 6 bases and 0 bases, in that order; junction bases with no gene match: 4. The CDR3 sequence is 15 residues long. The CDR3, as DNA: TGTGCCAGCAGCGGACAGGGTTATAGCAATCAGCCCCAGCATTTT. This encodes CASSGQGYSNQPQHF.

This clone was found a few times. J is TRBJ2-3 and V is TRBV7-9, with D unclear. The CDR3 is 15 residues long. Trimming shortened V by 3 bases and J by 0 bases, and 10 bases separated the two germline ends. From germline, CDR1 is SEHNR and CDR2 FQNEAQ (reference sequence). The CDR3 sequence: CASSFPGTSTDTQYF. The CDR3 DNA reads TGTGCCAGCAGCTTCCCGGGTACTAGCACAGATACGCAGTATTTT. Combining the CDR3 with reference TRBV7-9 and TRBJ2-3 gives the whole variable domain DTGVSQNPRHKITKRGQNVTFRCDPISEHNRLYWYRQTLGQGPEFLTYFQNEAQLEKSRLLSDRFSAERPKGSFSTLEIQRTEQGDSAMYLCASSFPGTSTDTQYFGPGTRLTVL.

The CDR3 loop reads CASSSRTGGHTEAFF. The CDR3 bases are TGTGCCAGCAGCTCAAGGACAGGGGGTCACACTGAAGCTTTCTTT. The genes are TRBV9 and TRBJ1-1; the match to TRBD1 covers 10 bases. V shed 4 bases, J shed 3 bases, and the junction held 6 bases outside the gene matches. Per the germline V gene, CDR1 is SGDLS and CDR2 is YYNGEE. The CDR3 is 15 residues long.

The CDR3 region has the DNA TGTGCCAGCAGTGGCGACGAAAATCAGCCCCAGCATTTT. This translates into CASSGDENQPQHF. The chain uses TRBV2 and TRBJ1-5, with D hard to call. V was clipped by 4 bases and J by 4 bases, with 8 bases between them. This CDR3 contains 13 residues. Germline CDR1 SNHLY, CDR2 FYNNEI.

With respect to this clone: At the DNA level, this CDR3 is encoded by other sequences in the same sample as well. The J gene is TRBJ2-1, the V gene TRBV18; D possibly corresponds to TRBD1 (5 bases). V lost 3 bases and J lost 0, with 9 bases in between. CDR3 size: 15 residues. Germline CDR1 is KGHSH and CDR2 is LQKENI. The CDR3 spells CASSPGQSSYNEQFF. The CDR3 DNA follows: TGTGCCAGCTCACCGGGGCAGAGCTCCTACAATGAGCAGTTCTTC.

This chain connects TRBV19 to TRBJ2-1; possibly TRBD2 for D (6 bases). Per the germline V gene, CDR1 is LNHDA and CDR2 is SQIVND (reference sequence). The CDR3 length is 14 residues. V dropped 3 bases and J dropped 6 bases, with 12 bases sitting between them. The CDR3 DNA reads as TGTGCCAGTAGTATTTCTCAACTAGCCAATGAGCAGTTCTTC. Residues: CASSISQLANEQFF.

This clone was seen more than once but under ten times. Just one base apart from a much larger clone, this may be a read error. Other nucleotide sequences in the sample specify the same CDR3. The genes are TRBV2 and TRBJ2-5; possibly TRBD1 for D (8 bases). The CDR3 runs to 13 residues. Looked up from germline, CDR1 is SNHLY and CDR2 is FYNNEI. The CDR3 sequence: CACRQGREETQYF. The CDR3 coding sequence is TGTGCCTGCAGACAGGGGAGGGAGGAGACCCAGTACTTC.

This chain uses TRBV5-1 with TRBJ1-1; the D gene is possibly TRBD1 (5 bases). V was shortened by 1 base and J by 3 bases, with 10 bases between the two germline ends. The V gene's germline CDR1 is SGHRS and CDR2 YFSETQ. The CDR3 is 14 amino acids. The CDR3 sequence is CASSLQGFYTEAFF. CDR3 DNA sequence: TGCGCCAGCAGCTTGCAGGGATTTTACACTGAAGCTTTCTTT.

This clone was observed a handful of times. The chain is built from TRBV2 and TRBJ1-2; D might be TRBD1 (5 bases). Germline loops: CDR1 SNHLY, CDR2 FYNNEI. The V gene lost 8 bases and the J gene lost 2 bases, with 18 bases spanning the gap. The CDR3 has 15 residues. This CDR3 reads CASGVRRQINYGYTF. Written as DNA, the CDR3 is TGTGCCAGCGGAGTGCGACGACAGATAAACTATGGCTACACCTTC.